Listed below are T cell receptor beta chains from one sample, sequenced in a study of blood T cell repertoires in COVID-19. The data were produced by immunoSEQ multiplex PCR, yet TCRdb's version contains in-frame clones alone and is incomplete. The sample contains about 70,000 clones, around nine tenths of which appear only once. Specimen: peripheral blood. Receptors originate from a woman over 75 with active or convalescent COVID-19. The CDR3 runs from the conserved cysteine through the conserved F or W. Each record gives: J gene, clone size, D gene, V gene, CDR3 length, CDR3 DNA, CDR3 protein. D genes are given only for firm matches. Only some rows state a clone size, as once, few, many or a class for expanded clones.

TRBJ1-5	.	.	TRBV12-3/TRBV12-4	13	TGTGCCAGCAGTTTCGGCCTAGGTCAGCCCCAGCATTTT	CASSFGLGQPQHF
TRBJ2-7	.	.	TRBV7-2	15	TGTGCCAGCAGCTCCCAAGGGGCGAAAGGGTACGAGCAGTACTTC	CASSSQGAKGYEQYF
TRBJ1-2	.	TRBD1	TRBV4-3	16	TGCGCCAGCAGCCAAGAATGGGACAGTAAGTTCTATGGCTACACCTTC	CASSQEWDSKFYGYTF
TRBJ2-3	.	.	TRBV5-4	14	TGTGCCAGCAGCCTCGGGTTTGGGACAGATACGCAGTATTTT	CASSLGFGTDTQYF
TRBJ1-2	.	.	TRBV7-2	13	TGTGCCAGCAACTTTGACACTAACTATGGCTACACCTTC	CASNFDTNYGYTF
TRBJ2-5	.	TRBD1	TRBV5-1	15	TGCGCCAGCAGCTTGGGGGGGACAGTTCAAGAGACCCAGTACTTC	CASSLGGTVQETQYF
TRBJ2-3	.	TRBD2	TRBV2	14	TGTGCCACACTAGCGGGGGTTTCCACAGATACGCAGTATTTT	CATLAGVSTDTQYF
TRBJ1-2	.	.	TRBV7-2	15	TGTGCCAGCAGCCTTCAGGGGCGTCACGGCTATGGCTACACCTTC	CASSLQGRHGYGYTF
TRBJ1-2	.	TRBD1	TRBV7-3	13	TGTGCCAGCGCGAGGGACAGGGCGAGTGGCTACACCTTC	CASARDRASGYTF
TRBJ2-3	.	TRBD2	TRBV28	17	TGTGCCAGCAGTTTTCCGGGACTAGCGGGGGGGCAAGATACGCAGTATTTT	CASSFPGLAGGQDTQYF
TRBJ2-7	.	.	TRBV19	15	TGTGCCAGTAGCAAAGGAGCTCCGAGCTCCTACGAGCAGTACTTC	CASSKGAPSSYEQYF
TRBJ2-3	once	.	TRBV5-1	16	TGCGCCAGCAGCTTAATAGCTTCTACCTCCACAGATACGCAGTATTTT	CASSLIASTSTDTQYF
TRBJ1-3	.	.	TRBV15	14	TGTGCCACCAGCACTGACCGGGGTGGAAACACCATATATTTT	CATSTDRGGNTIYF
TRBJ2-1	.	TRBD2	TRBV5-1	13	TGCGCCAGCAGCGGGACTACCTACAATGAGCAGTTCTTC	CASSGTTYNEQFF
TRBJ1-2	.	TRBD1	TRBV28	13	TGTGCCAGCAGCCCTGGGACAGTCTATGGCTACACCTTC	CASSPGTVYGYTF
TRBJ1-2	few	TRBD1	TRBV10-3	13	TGTGCCACCGGACAGGCCGCTAACTATGGCTACACCTTC	CATGQAANYGYTF
TRBJ1-1	.	.	TRBV6-5	15	TGTGCCAGCAGCCCAAGGCAGGGTATGAACACTGAAGCTTTCTTT	CASSPRQGMNTEAFF
TRBJ2-3	.	.	TRBV5-1	14	TGCGCCAGCAGCTTGGCGCCGGGGACAGATACGCAGTATTTT	CASSLAPGTDTQYF
TRBJ1-4	.	.	TRBV18	13	TGTGCCAGCTCAGCGGGGGTTACAGAAAAACTGTTTTTT	CASSAGVTEKLFF
TRBJ1-3	.	TRBD1	TRBV3-1/TRBV3-2	16	TGTGCCAGCAGCCGGCCGGGACAGGGGGCTGAAAACACCATATATTTT	CASSRPGQGAENTIYF
TRBJ1-3	.	TRBD1	TRBV5-4	16	TGTGCCAGCAGCTTGGCGCCAGGGGGACCTGGAAACACCATATATTTT	CASSLAPGGPGNTIYF
TRBJ2-1	.	TRBD2	TRBV7-2	17	TGTGCCAGCAGCTCCGTAGCGGGGTTGAGCTCCTACAATGAGCAGTTCTTC	CASSSVAGLSSYNEQFF
TRBJ1-5	.	TRBD1	TRBV28	14	TGTGCCAGCAGTCCACGACAGGGAAGGCAGCCCCAGCATTTT	CASSPRQGRQPQHF
TRBJ1-2	.	TRBD1	TRBV28	14	TGTGCCAGCAGTTTGGGACAGGGGGTCTATGGCTACACCTTC	CASSLGQGVYGYTF
TRBJ2-1	.	TRBD1	TRBV27	15	TGTGCCAGCAGTTTTGCGGACAGGGTGTTCAATGAGCAGTTCTTC	CASSFADRVFNEQFF
TRBJ2-7	.	.	TRBV13	13	TGTGCCAGCAGCCCAACAGGGATCTACGAGCAGTACTTC	CASSPTGIYEQYF
TRBJ2-7	.	TRBD2	TRBV5-1	15	TGCGCCAGCAGCTTGGAACTAGCGGGGGGCCGTGAGCAGTACTTC	CASSLELAGGREQYF
TRBJ1-1	.	.	TRBV29-1	14	TGCAGCGTGTTGGACAGTCCAATGAACACTGAAGCTTTCTTT	CSVLDSPMNTEAFF
TRBJ1-4	.	.	TRBV4-1	15	TGCGCCAGCAGCCCAAGCGTCGGGTTGGATGAAAAACTGTTTTTT	CASSPSVGLDEKLFF
TRBJ1-2	.	.	TRBV27	12	TGTGCCAGCAGTACACAGAACTATGGCTACACCTTC	CASSTQNYGYTF
TRBJ1-1	.	.	TRBV15	17	TGTGCCACCAGCAGAGATCGAGGCTTCGGCGTAGCCGCTGAAGCTTTCTTT	CATSRDRGFGVAAEAFF
TRBJ1-1	.	.	TRBV29-1	11	TGCAGCCCCGGCGGGGCGACTGAAGCTTTCTTT	CSPGGATEAFF
TRBJ2-1	.	TRBD2	TRBV28	12	TGTGCCGCCGGGACTAGCGGAGCCCGGGGAGTCTTC	CAAGTSGARGVF
TRBJ2-7	.	.	TRBV29-1	12	TGCAGCGTGGCGGCAGATTTCTACGAGCAGTACTTC	CSVAADFYEQYF
TRBJ1-6	.	TRBD1	TRBV30	15	TGTGCCTGGAGCGACTTTGGACAGGGATATTCACCCCTCCACTTT	CAWSDFGQGYSPLHF
TRBJ2-5	.	.	TRBV18	14	TGTGCCAGCTCCCCCCCTAGCGCGGGGGAGACCCAGTACTTC	CASSPPSAGETQYF
TRBJ1-6	.	TRBD1	TRBV3-1/TRBV3-2	17	TGTGCCAGCAGCCAAACCATTATCCGGGACAGCAGGACACCCCTCCACTTT	CASSQTIIRDSRTPLHF
TRBJ2-2	.	.	TRBV19	14	TGTGCCAGTAGCGCCCTAGGGGGTATCGGGGAGCTGTTTTTT	CASSALGGIGELFF
TRBJ2-7	.	.	TRBV12-5	16	TGTGCTAGTGGTTTGGCCCTCCGGGACAAATCCTACGAGCAGTACTTC	CASGLALRDKSYEQYF
TRBJ1-5	.	.	TRBV5-1	14	TGCGCCAGCAGCTTGCAGGGTCTTGATGAGCCCCAGCATTTT	CASSLQGLDEPQHF
TRBJ2-2	.	TRBD2	TRBV19	15	TGTGCCAGTAGAACTCTAGCGGGGGGGCTAGGGGAGCTGTTTTTT	CASRTLAGGLGELFF
TRBJ1-3	.	.	TRBV30	15	TGTGCCTGGAGTGAGGACCTGGAGGCTGGAAACACCATATATTTT	CAWSEDLEAGNTIYF
TRBJ1-3	.	.	TRBV11-2	16	TGTGCCAGCAGCTTAGGGATTAGGGGAATTGGAAACACCATATATTTT	CASSLGIRGIGNTIYF
TRBJ1-3	.	.	TRBV7-7	15	TGTGCTAGCAGCCCGGGGGGGGGCTCTGGAAACACCATATATTTT	CASSPGGGSGNTIYF
TRBJ1-1	.	TRBD1	TRBV4-2	18	TGTGCCAGCAGCCAAGGACAGGGGGGAGGGTCGAAGAACACTGAAGCTTTCTTT	CASSQGQGGGSKNTEAFF